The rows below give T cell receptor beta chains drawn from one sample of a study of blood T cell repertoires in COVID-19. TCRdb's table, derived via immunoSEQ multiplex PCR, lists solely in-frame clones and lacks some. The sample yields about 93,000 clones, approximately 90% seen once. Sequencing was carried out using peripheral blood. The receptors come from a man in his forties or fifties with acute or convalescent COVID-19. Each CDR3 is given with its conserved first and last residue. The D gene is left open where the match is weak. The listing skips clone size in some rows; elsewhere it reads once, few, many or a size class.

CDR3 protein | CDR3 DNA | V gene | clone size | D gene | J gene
CATQDGGYQPQHF | TGTGCCACTCAGGACGGGGGATACCAGCCCCAGCATTTT | TRBV10-3 | NA | NA | TRBJ1-5
CASSTRTGNQPQHF | TGTGCCAGTAGTACCCGGACAGGCAATCAGCCCCAGCATTTT | TRBV19 | NA | NA | TRBJ1-5
CASSLVQGSNYGYTF | TGTGCCAGCAGCTTGGTACAGGGGAGTAACTATGGCTACACCTTC | TRBV5-4 | NA | TRBD1 | TRBJ1-2
CASSLSLGGSSYNEQFF | TGTGCCAGCAGCCTCTCCCTGGGGGGAAGCTCCTACAATGAGCAGTTCTTC | TRBV7-9 | NA | NA | TRBJ2-1
CASSPGLNTYQLEAFF | TGCGCCAGCAGCCCAGGACTGAACACATACCAATTAGAAGCTTTCTTT | TRBV5-1 | once | NA | TRBJ1-1
CASSEQGQGEKLFF | TGTGCCAGCAGTGAACAGGGTCAGGGTGAAAAACTGTTTTTT | TRBV2 | NA | NA | TRBJ1-4
CASSLAPSTQYF | TGTGCCAGCAGCTTAGCCCCCAGTACGCAGTATTTT | TRBV7-2 | NA | NA | TRBJ2-3
CASRGLNSEAFF | TGTGCCAGCAGGGGCTTGAATTCTGAAGCTTTCTTT | TRBV12-3/TRBV12-4 | NA | NA | TRBJ1-1
CASSLGDRSHEQFF | TGCGCCAGCAGCTTGGGGGACAGGTCCCATGAGCAGTTCTTC | TRBV5-1 | NA | TRBD1 | TRBJ2-1
CASSPSGTNTGELFF | TGCGCCAGCAGCCCTAGCGGGACGAACACCGGGGAGCTGTTTTTT | TRBV5-1 | NA | TRBD2 | TRBJ2-2
CASSVRDTYVSPLHF | TGTGCCAGCAGCGTCCGGGACACTTATGTTTCACCCCTCCACTTT | TRBV9 | NA | NA | TRBJ1-6
CASSWPGLAHNEQFF | TGTGCCAGCAGCTGGCCGGGACTGGCGCACAATGAGCAGTTCTTC | TRBV7-9 | NA | NA | TRBJ2-1
CASSQPPPTGFSTEAFF | TGCGCCAGCAGCCAGCCTCCCCCCACGGGGTTTAGTACTGAAGCTTTCTTT | TRBV4-3 | NA | NA | TRBJ1-1
CASSIGTTQETQYF | TGTGCCAGTAGTATAGGCACTACACAAGAGACCCAGTACTTC | TRBV19 | NA | NA | TRBJ2-5
CASSSGQGAVLTEAFF | TGTGCCAGCAGTTCGGGACAGGGGGCAGTTCTGACTGAAGCTTTCTTT | TRBV27 | few | TRBD1 | TRBJ1-1
CASTDPGETQYF | TGTGCCAGCACCGACCCGGGTGAGACCCAGTACTTC | TRBV7-2 | NA | NA | TRBJ2-5
CASSDLQGARYGYTF | TGTGCCAGCAGTGACCTCCAGGGGGCGCGGTATGGCTACACCTTC | TRBV2 | few | TRBD1 | TRBJ1-2
CSVARAGGYTF | TGCAGCGTCGCCAGGGCCGGAGGCTACACCTTC | TRBV29-1 | NA | NA | TRBJ1-2
CASRVTSVNTGELFF | TGTGCCAGCAGGGTGACTAGCGTTAACACCGGGGAGCTGTTTTTT | TRBV2 | NA | TRBD2 | TRBJ2-2
CAWSVPGRATYGYTF | TGTGCCTGGAGTGTACCAGGCAGGGCCACCTATGGCTACACCTTC | TRBV30 | NA | NA | TRBJ1-2
CASSLLVGGADTQYF | TGTGCCAGCAGCTTATTGGTGGGGGGAGCAGATACGCAGTATTTT | TRBV7-2 | NA | NA | TRBJ2-3
CAIGRLHYNEQFF | TGTGCCATCGGCAGACTCCACTACAATGAGCAGTTCTTC | TRBV10-3 | once | NA | TRBJ2-1
CASRDWHSYEQYF | TGTGCCAGCAGGGACTGGCACTCCTACGAGCAGTACTTC | TRBV2 | NA | NA | TRBJ2-7
CASSSAQGTETQYF | TGTGCCAGCAGCTCCGCCCAGGGCACAGAGACCCAGTACTTC | TRBV7-9 | NA | NA | TRBJ2-5
CASSETSGRAFEQFF | TGTGCCAGCAGTGAGACTAGCGGGAGGGCCTTTGAGCAGTTCTTC | TRBV2 | NA | TRBD2 | TRBJ2-1
CASSLIAGHIKEVETQYF | TGTGCCAGCAGCTTAATAGCGGGACACATTAAGGAGGTGGAGACCCAGTACTTC | TRBV7-9 | NA | TRBD2 | TRBJ2-5
CASSSSGDSYNEQFF | TGTGCCAGCTCCTCGAGCGGAGACTCCTACAATGAGCAGTTCTTC | TRBV9 | NA | NA | TRBJ2-1
CASSIRGLAGTDTQYF | TGTGCCAGTAGTATAAGGGGACTAGCGGGCACAGATACGCAGTATTTT | TRBV19 | NA | TRBD2 | TRBJ2-3
CASSSSGGNTDTQYF | TGTGCCAGCAGCTCCAGCGGGGGAAACACAGATACGCAGTATTTT | TRBV5-6 | NA | TRBD2 | TRBJ2-3
CASGRDRERPWGYTF | TGTGCCAGCGGCCGGGACAGGGAGCGCCCATGGGGCTACACCTTC | TRBV6-5 | NA | TRBD1 | TRBJ1-2
CASSSGQGNYNEQFF | TGTGCCAGTAGTTCGGGACAGGGGAACTACAATGAGCAGTTCTTC | TRBV19 | NA | TRBD1 | TRBJ2-1
CASSSRLAAGETQYF | TGTGCCAGTAGTTCCCGACTAGCGGCGGGGGAGACCCAGTACTTC | TRBV19 | NA | TRBD2 | TRBJ2-5
CAWRGEGANYGYTF | TGTGCCTGGAGAGGAGAGGGGGCAAACTATGGCTACACCTTC | TRBV30 | few | TRBD1 | TRBJ1-2
CASRGLAGLQETQYF | TGTGCCAGCAGGGGACTAGCGGGGCTCCAAGAGACCCAGTACTTC | TRBV6-6 | NA | TRBD2 | TRBJ2-5
CASSLLSWGPLHF | TGTGCCAGCAGTTTACTTTCATGGGGCCCCCTCCACTTT | TRBV6-6 | NA | NA | TRBJ1-6
CASKGGTEAFF | TGTGCCAGCAAGGGAGGGACTGAAGCTTTCTTT | TRBV3-1/TRBV3-2 | NA | NA | TRBJ1-1
CATSATGGGVSETQYF | TGTGCCACCAGTGCCACCGGCGGCGGAGTCAGTGAGACCCAGTACTTC | TRBV24-1 | NA | NA | TRBJ2-5
CASKGPLAATDTQYF | TGTGCCAGCAAGGGTCCACTAGCGGCCACAGATACGCAGTATTTT | TRBV2 | NA | TRBD2 | TRBJ2-3
CASSYISGTANYGYTF | TGTGCCAGCAGTTATATTTCCGGGACAGCTAACTATGGCTACACCTTC | TRBV5-6 | NA | TRBD1 | TRBJ1-2
CASSVELRGPDNEQFF | TGTGCCAGCAGCGTAGAATTGCGGGGCCCTGACAATGAGCAGTTCTTC | TRBV9 | NA | NA | TRBJ2-1
CASSRGSSYNEQFF | TGCGCCAGCAGCAGAGGCAGCTCCTACAATGAGCAGTTCTTC | TRBV5-1 | medium-sized | NA | TRBJ2-1
CASSLQETQYF | TGTGCCAGCAGTCTACAAGAGACCCAGTACTTC | TRBV12-3/TRBV12-4 | NA | NA | TRBJ2-5
CSVETPAGDTDTQYF | TGCAGCGTTGAAACCCCAGCGGGGGACACAGATACGCAGTATTTT | TRBV29-1 | NA | TRBD2 | TRBJ2-3
CASSSIGQTDTQYF | TGTGCCAGCAGTTCCATCGGACAAACAGATACGCAGTATTTT | TRBV27 | NA | NA | TRBJ2-3
CASSQEAVNSYEQYF | TGTGCCAGCAGCCAAGAGGCTGTCAACTCCTACGAGCAGTACTTC | TRBV14 | NA | NA | TRBJ2-7
CASSPDRDTTDTQYF | TGTGCCAGCAGTCCCGACAGAGACACCACAGATACGCAGTATTTT | TRBV6-2/TRBV6-3 | once | NA | TRBJ2-3
CASSLKTGDHNEQFF | TGTGCCAGCAGCTTAAAAACAGGGGACCACAATGAGCAGTTCTTC | TRBV7-2 | NA | TRBD1 | TRBJ2-1
CASSFPGQQRTEAFF | TGTGCCAGCAGCTTCCCTGGTCAGCAGAGGACTGAAGCTTTCTTT | TRBV5-4 | NA | NA | TRBJ1-1
CASSPLPSAGGNTIYF | TGTGCCAGCAGCCCCCTCCCGTCCGCGGGTGGAAACACCATATATTTT | TRBV11-2 | NA | NA | TRBJ1-3
CASSDPAGETYEQYF | TGTGCCAGCAGTGATCCGGCGGGGGAGACCTACGAGCAGTACTTC | TRBV2 | NA | TRBD2 | TRBJ2-7
CATSNGYNEQFF | TGTGCCACCAGTAACGGCTACAATGAGCAGTTCTTC | TRBV24-1 | NA | NA | TRBJ2-1
CASSAVSGYTF | TGTGCCAGCAGTGCGGTCTCTGGCTACACCTTC | TRBV28 | medium-sized | NA | TRBJ1-2
CASRMGGTSEAFF | TGTGCCAGCAGAATGGGGGGGACAAGTGAAGCTTTCTTT | TRBV5-5 | NA | NA | TRBJ1-1
CASSRRGQDPGNEQFF | TGTGCCAGCAGTCGTAGGGGACAAGATCCGGGGAATGAGCAGTTCTTC | TRBV7-2 | NA | NA | TRBJ2-1
CASSPPRVYSNQPQHF | TGTGCCAGCAGCCCCCCACGGGTATATAGCAATCAGCCCCAGCATTTT | TRBV28 | NA | NA | TRBJ1-5